This TCR beta chain was recorded in a study of CD8 T cells in Susac syndrome. Whole-study results and caveats: The CD4+ T cell repertoires in Susac syndrome did not show any clonal expansion.

The CDR3 is 14 residues long. Germline CDR1 and CDR2: SNHLY and FYNNEI. Trimming cost V 3 bases and J 3 bases, with 12 bases left between them. The RNA input was about 0.45 to 1 ug, and it was reverse transcribed with random hexamers. TCRdb passed the immunoSEQ multiplex PCR reads through MiXCR, listing each CDR3 protein once. The table records more than 200,000 distinct CDR3 sequences, about 94% of them present only once. As for this clonotype: Its cognate antigen is unknown.

The sequence was collected from a human donor with Susac syndrome. The sample taken for sequencing was CD4+ T cells from PBMCs. This sequence joins TRBV2 and TRBJ2-7; D is unclear. The CDR3: CASSERLVSYEQYF. CDR3 sequence (DNA): TGTGCCAGCAGTGAGCGGCTAGTCAGCTACGAGCAGTACTTC. Complete variable domain (other parts from reference TRBV2 and TRBJ2-7): EPEVTQTPSHQVTQMGQEVILRCVPISNHLYFYWYRQILGQKVEFLVSFYNNEISEKSEIFDDQFSVERPDGSNFTLKIRSTKLEDSAMYFCASSERLVSYEQYFGPGTRLTVT.